This T cell receptor (beta chain) was identified during a study of cytomegalovirus exposure and HLA in healthy donors. The PCR used 60 Vbeta and 13 Jbeta primers. In the study's own analysis: Counted up in a later analysis, unique TCR beta chains came to about 80 million, with around 9.9 million shared. TCRdb keeps only in-frame clones here, not all; method: immunoSEQ multiplex PCR. V and J calls and clone size follow that table, whereas D and trimming were derived from the DNA. The sample has about 190,000 clones, 65% to 90% seen once. A few counts support this clone. This sample also contains other DNA sequences that code for the same CDR3. V shed 0 bases, J shed 1 base, and the junction held 2 bases outside the gene matches. Germline values: CDR1 SGDLS, CDR2 YYNGEE. CDR3 size: 17 residues. Those who donated were healthy bone marrow donors.

Sequencing was done on a sample of PBMCs. This receptor was obtained from a man aged 40-55 years in good health and CMV-seropositive. The chain links TRBV9 to TRBJ2-5; TRBD2 matches 14 bases. The CDR3 bases are TGTGCCAGCAGCGTAGGGACTAGCGGGGGGAGCCAAGAGACCCAGTACTTC. Encoded protein: CASSVGTSGGSQETQYF.